These 24 T cell receptor beta chains were sequenced from one sample in a study of T cell repertoires in cytomegalovirus infection. For these TCRs, the target antigens are not known. TCRdb re-called the reads through MiXCR, storing one row per CDR3 protein. This sample carries roughly 990,000 distinct CDR3 sequences, roughly 31% of them seen once, and the ten largest clones take over 12%. This specimen consisted of cultured CD8+ T cells from PBMCs, obtained from culture after CMV antigen stimulation. These receptors were taken from a human donor in good health (CMV status not recorded). Some clones in this sample may be carry-over from other donors' samples.

Concerning this clonotype itself: This clone may be a read error of a much larger clone one base away. V and J are TRBV7-2 and TRBJ2-3; 10 bases are shared with TRBD2. Per germline, CDR1 SGHTA and CDR2 FQGNSA. Trimming removed 4 bases from V and 3 bases from J; junction bases left unmatched: 16. CDR3 length equals 19 residues. Here the CDR3 DNA reads TGTGCCAGCAGCTCCCCTCAAGCGGGGGGGCTTATTTCGACAGATACGCAGTATTTT. Amino acids: CASSSPQAGGLISTDTQYF. Full variable domain (outside the CDR3, taken from reference TRBV7-2 and TRBJ2-3): GAGVSQSPSNKVTEKGKDVELRCDPISGHTALYWYRQSLGQGLEFLIYFQGNSAPDKSGLPSDRFSAERTGGSVSTLTIQRTQQEDSAVYLCASSSPQAGGLISTDTQYFGPGTRLTVL.

The rearrangement joins TRBV7-9 to TRBJ2-7, with a weak D call TRBD1 (5 bases). Germline-derived CDR1 and CDR2 are SEHNR and FQNEAQ (reference sequence). This CDR3 is built from 13 residues. With 4 bases removed from V and 3 bases from J, the gap between germline ends came to 10 bases. The CDR3 DNA reads as TGTGCCAGCAGCTCCCAGGGCAACTACGAGCAGTACTTC. As protein: CASSSQGNYEQYF.

The chain uses TRBV6-1 and TRBJ1-1; 10 bases map to TRBD1. The ends lost 6 bases at V and 4 bases at J; junction bases unmatched: 11. The germline V gene encodes CDR1 MNHNS and CDR2 SASEGT. The length of the CDR3 is 16 residues. The CDR3 loop reads CASRRDRGRVTTEAFF. CDR3 nucleotide sequence: TGTGCCAGCAGACGGGACAGGGGACGGGTGACCACTGAAGCTTTCTTT.

The chain uses TRBV19 and TRBJ1-2; D is ambiguous. Germline assignment: CDR1 LNHDA and CDR2 SQIVND (reference sequence). The CDR3 runs to 16 residues. Trimming took 7 bases from V and 5 from J, leaving 23 bases between them. Here the CDR3 DNA reads TGTGCCAGTAAAGGAGTTCTACAGTCGAGAACTTATGGCTACACCTTC. Its protein is CASKGVLQSRTYGYTF.

V is TRBV4-2 and J is TRBJ2-1; possible D gene TRBD2, 5 bases. Trimming left V 0 bases short and J 7 bases short, with 16 bases between. Germline V lookup: CDR1 LGHNA, CDR2 YNFKEQ. The CDR3 covers 16 residues. The chain's CDR3 is CASSQDEGSWRNEQFF. In DNA, the CDR3 is TGTGCCAGCAGCCAAGATGAAGGGTCGTGGAGGAATGAGCAGTTCTTC.

The sample holds many counts of this clonotype. J is TRBJ2-5 and V is TRBV7-6; 11 bases are shared with TRBD2. The germline V gene encodes CDR1 SGHVS and CDR2 FNYEAQ. The V gene end was trimmed by 10 bases and the J gene end by 4 bases; junction bases not matched to a gene: 8. This CDR3 spans 14 amino acids. The CDR3 loop reads CATSRLAGRETQYF. DNA of the CDR3: TGTGCCACCTCGCGACTAGCGGGGCGAGAGACCCAGTACTTC.

This clonotype was seen ten or more times. The rearrangement joins TRBV7-6 to TRBJ2-1; TRBD2 aligns across 14 bases. The CDR3 totals 17 residues. The germline V gene has CDR1 SGHVS and CDR2 FNYEAQ. With 4 bases clipped from V and 5 bases from J, the junction kept 7 bases outside the gene matches. In DNA form, the CDR3 reads TGTGCCAGCAGCTACGGACTAGCGGGGGGTAAGAACAATGAGCAGTTCTTC. It specifies CASSYGLAGGKNNEQFF.

This chain links TRBV7-9 with TRBJ2-1; 9 bases match TRBD2. The CDR3 is 13 amino acids. The V gene's germline CDR1 is SEHNR and CDR2 FQNEAQ (reference sequence). V dropped 5 bases and J dropped 7; count of bases not matched to a gene: 3. The CDR3 region is CASSGLARNEQFF. The CDR3, as DNA: TGTGCCAGCAGCGGACTAGCGAGAAATGAGCAGTTCTTC.

This clonotype has only a few counts. V and J are TRBV15 and TRBJ1-3; TRBD1 is a possible D gene (6 bases). The CDR3 consists of 13 residues. The germline gives CDR1 LNHNV, CDR2 YYDKDF (reference sequence). V shed 1 base and J shed 6 bases, with 7 bases lying between them. The DNA for the CDR3 is TGTGCCACCAGCAGAGCAGGGGCAAACACCATATATTTT. Translation gives CATSRAGANTIYF.

This chain uses TRBV4-2 with TRBJ2-1; possible D gene TRBD1, 6 bases. CDR1 and CDR2 from the germline V gene are LGHNA and YNFKEQ. The V gene lost 1 base and the J gene lost 5 bases, with 18 bases spanning the gap. There are 17 residues in the CDR3. CDR3 nucleotide sequence: TGTGCCAGCAGCCAAGCGACAGGCCCGTACCCTAACAATGAGCAGTTCTTC. This codes for CASSQATGPYPNNEQFF.

The CDR3, as DNA: TGTGCCAGCAGCTGGGACTGGTCCTACGAGCAGTACTTC. Protein: CASSWDWSYEQYF. The chain uses TRBV7-6 and TRBJ2-7; possibly TRBD2 for D (6 bases). This CDR3 has 13 residues. V lost 4 bases to trimming and J lost 1 base, with 8 bases between them. CDR1 SGHVS and CDR2 FNYEAQ come from the germline V gene. Full variable domain (outside the CDR3, taken from reference TRBV7-6 and TRBJ2-7): GAGVSQSPRYKVTKRGQDVALRCDPISGHVSLYWYRQALGQGPEFLTYFNYEAQQDKSGLPNDRFSAERPEGSISTLTIQRTEQRDSAMYRCASSWDWSYEQYFGPGTRLTVT.

This clonotype has only a few counts. V and J are TRBV20-1 and TRBJ2-2, with D uncertain. V lost 0 bases to trimming and J lost 1 base, with 9 bases between them. Germline V gives CDR1 DFQATT, CDR2 SNEGSKA (reference sequence). CDR3 length: 15 residues. The CDR3 DNA sequence: TGCAGTGCTAGAGAAGGGCTGTTGAACACCGGGGAGCTGTTTTTT. It translates to CSAREGLLNTGELFF.

V usage is TRBV5-6 and J usage is TRBJ1-1, with D hard to call. The CDR3 runs to 12 residues. In germline, CDR1 is SGHDT, CDR2 YYEEEE. The V end lost 4 bases, the J end lost 2 bases, and 6 bases lay between the germline ends. CDR3 sequence reads: CASSRINTEAFF. The CDR3 coding sequence is TGTGCCAGCAGCAGGATAAACACTGAAGCTTTCTTT.

V usage is TRBV11-2 and J usage is TRBJ1-2; unclear D gene. Germline V gives CDR1 SGHAT, CDR2 FQNNGV. Trimming shortened V by 4 bases and J by 3 bases, and 15 bases separated the two germline ends. This CDR3 region has 15 residues. The CDR3 DNA sequence: TGTGCCAGCAGCTCATCGGGTATATTGGACTATGGCTACACCTTC. Translated, it gives CASSSSGILDYGYTF.

This clonotype occurred a few times. This chain uses TRBV5-6 with TRBJ2-7; a weak D match, TRBD1 (6 bases). The CDR3 sequence is 14 residues long. CDR1 and CDR2 from the germline V gene are SGHDT and YYEEEE. Trimming removed 3 bases at V and 3 bases at J, with 13 bases between. CDR3 sequence (DNA): TGTGCCAGCAGCTCGCCAGGGGCACTCTACGAGCAGTACGTC. Translating it yields CASSSPGALYEQYV.

This clonotype was found once. With a much larger clone just one base away, this may be a read error. This chain links TRBV7-6 with TRBJ2-3; no reliable D call. V lost 5 bases and J lost 2, with 8 bases in between. From germline, CDR1 is SGHVS and CDR2 FNYEAQ. This CDR3 is 13 amino acids long. CDR3 loop: CASSLDHTDTQYF. CDR3 nucleotides: TGTGCCAGCAGCCTCGATCACACAGATACGCAGTATTTT.

The V call is TRBV13, the J call TRBJ1-1; D remains ambiguous. CDR3 size: 15 residues. Per germline, CDR1 PRHDT and CDR2 FYEKMQ (reference sequence). Trimming cost V 1 base and J 4 bases, with 13 bases left between them. CDR3 loop: CASSLAPGSATEAFF. The CDR3 region has the DNA TGTGCCAGCAGCTTAGCCCCCGGGTCGGCCACTGAAGCTTTCTTT.

This chain uses TRBV2 with TRBJ2-3, with D unresolved. With 4 bases removed from V and 3 bases from J, the gap between germline ends came to 5 bases. The CDR3 is 12 residues long. CDR1 SNHLY and CDR2 FYNNEI come from the germline V gene. This chain's CDR3 is CASSGETDTQYF. CDR3 DNA: TGTGCCAGCAGTGGTGAGACAGATACGCAGTATTTT.

This clonotype was detected ten times or more. The chain is built from TRBV2 and TRBJ1-6, with 12 bases fitting TRBD1. This CDR3 contains 17 residues. The V gene end was trimmed by 9 bases and the J gene end by 14 bases; junction bases not matched to a gene: 20. CDR1 is SNHLY, CDR2 FYNNEI, per germline. The CDR3 DNA is TGTGCCAGAGGGGGACAGGGGGCCCTTCTAGGGAGTCCCGCCCTCCACTTT. As protein: CARGGQGALLGSPALHF. Looking up the rest from reference TRBV2 and TRBJ1-6 gives the full variable domain: EPEVTQTPSHQVTQMGQEVILRCVPISNHLYFYWYRQILGQKVEFLVSFYNNEISEKSEIFDDQFSVERPDGSNFTLKIRSTKLEDSAMYFCARGGQGALLGSPALHFGNGTRLTVT.

The V and J genes are TRBV7-9 and TRBJ2-1, with 8 bases that match TRBD2. Trimming took 8 bases from V and 6 from J; bases not matched to a gene: 9. CDR1 and CDR2 (germline): SEHNR, FQNEAQ (reference sequence). CDR3 size: 14 residues. The CDR3 sequence: CASRKTGGSNEQFF. CDR3 sequence (DNA): TGTGCCAGCCGAAAGACGGGGGGGTCCAATGAGCAGTTCTTC.

V usage is TRBV3-1 and J usage is TRBJ1-5; D perhaps matches TRBD1 (6 bases). This CDR3 is built from 15 residues. With 0 bases removed from V and 7 bases from J, the gap between germline ends came to 13 bases. Germline lookup yields CDR1 LGHDT and CDR2 YNNKEL (reference sequence). The CDR3 DNA reads as TGTGCCAGCAGCCAAGATACGGGGGCTCGGCAGCCCCAGCATTTT. It specifies CASSQDTGARQPQHF. Drawing the rest from reference TRBV3-1 and TRBJ1-5, the complete variable domain is DTAVSQTPKYLVTQMGNDKSIKCEQNLGHDTMYWYKQDSKKFLKIMFSYNNKELIINETVPNRFSPKSPDKAHLNLHINSLELGDSAVYFCASSQDTGARQPQHFGDGTRLSIL.

V is TRBV2 and J is TRBJ1-3, with D possibly matching TRBD1 (5 bases). Trimming removed 8 bases from V and 2 bases from J, with 13 bases in between. Germline-derived CDR1 and CDR2 are SNHLY and FYNNEI. CDR3 length: 14 residues. The CDR3 DNA reads TGTGCCAGCGGGGGAGAGGGAGCTGGAAACACCATATATTTT. It is translated as CASGGEGAGNTIYF.

The chain joins TRBV6-8 to TRBJ2-1, with D uncertain. Trimming pared 11 bases from V and 6 bases from J, leaving 20 bases between. The CDR3 is made up of 14 amino acids. Germline lookup yields CDR1 MNHGY and CDR2 SAAAGT. As DNA, the CDR3 is TGTGCCTTACATAACTTGCCTCTATTCAATGAGCAGTTCTTC. This gives the protein CALHNLPLFNEQFF.

This clonotype was found many times. This sequence joins TRBV27 and TRBJ2-3, with 10 positions matching TRBD1. CDR3 size: 14 residues. V shed 5 bases, J shed 5 bases, and the junction held 4 bases outside the gene matches. From germline, CDR1 is MNHEY and CDR2 SMNVEV (reference sequence). The CDR3 protein is CASSPRTGGDTQYF. The DNA for the CDR3 is TGTGCCAGCAGTCCTCGGACAGGGGGAGATACGCAGTATTTT.